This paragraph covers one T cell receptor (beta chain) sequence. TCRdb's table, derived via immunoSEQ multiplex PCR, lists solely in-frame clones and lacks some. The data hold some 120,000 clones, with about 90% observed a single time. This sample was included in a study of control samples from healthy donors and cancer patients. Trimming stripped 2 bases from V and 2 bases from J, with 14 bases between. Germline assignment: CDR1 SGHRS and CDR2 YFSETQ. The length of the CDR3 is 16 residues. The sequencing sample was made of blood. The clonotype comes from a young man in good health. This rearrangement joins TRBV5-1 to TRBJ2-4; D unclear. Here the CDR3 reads CASSLGREMTKNIQYF. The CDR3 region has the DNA TGCGCCAGCAGCTTAGGAAGAGAGATGACCAAAAACATTCAGTACTTC.